The TCR beta chain under discussion was sequenced for a study of CD8 T cells in ankylosing spondylitis. General observations from the study: What appeared characteristic of ankylosing spondylitis blood was a TCR beta motif of fewer than ten highly homologous variants. Enrichment of disease-linked clones was reportedly significant in matched ankylosing spondylitis synovial fluid.

The CDR3 totals 14 residues. Germline assignment: CDR1 SQVTM and CDR2 ANQGSEA. The V and J ends lost 1 base and 0 bases respectively, with 8 bases between them. This clonotype was detected a few times. Its antigen is as yet unknown. Generation of TCR beta libraries employed quantitative 5'-RACE incorporating molecular barcodes. TCRdb reprocessed the 5' RACE reads with MiXCR, giving one entry per CDR3 protein. In the table there are roughly 280,000 distinct CDR3 sequences, around 18% of which are singletons. Sample: blood, either unsorted or a sorted T cell fraction (not recorded which). This receptor was identified in a male donor with ankylosing spondylitis or in good health (not recorded which). The J gene is TRBJ2-3, the V gene TRBV29-1; D gene ambiguous. The CDR3 bases are TGCAGCGTTGAAGCGACTCTTAGCACAGATACGCAGTATTTT. Encoded protein: CSVEATLSTDTQYF.